The source of this T cell receptor (beta chain) is a study of CD8+ T cells in alopecia areata. The treatment denotes: oral pan-JAK inhibitor, 5-10 mg twice daily. Germline CDR1 and CDR2: SGHRS and YFSETQ. This CDR3 contains 13 residues. Trimming took 0 bases from V and 14 from J, leaving 17 bases between them. This clone was recorded a few times. Extraction and reverse transcription of RNA yielded cDNA as the sequencing template. The repertoire was sequenced with immunoSEQ multiplex PCR; TCRdb's copy has only in-frame clones and lacks some. In the table there are over 120,000 clones, less than 70% of which are singletons.

Sequenced here: CD8+ T cells sorted from blood, sampled at week 4, from a patient treated with tofacitinib. The TCR comes from a human donor with alopecia areata. V usage is TRBV5-1 and J usage is TRBJ2-5; no reliable D call. CDR3 bases: TGCGCCAGCAGCTTGGTAGACCCCCTTTGGCTCTACTTC. The encoded protein is CASSLVDPLWLYF.